The next 8 T cell receptor beta chains were all read from a single sample in a study of blood T cell repertoires in COVID-19. TCRdb's copy holds only in-frame clones and misses some; the assay was immunoSEQ multiplex PCR. Of about 250,000 clones listed, around 85% are singletons. Sequencing used peripheral blood. These receptors were collected from a man older than 75 with acute or convalescent COVID-19.

The chain recombines TRBV18 with TRBJ2-1; 8 nucleotides agree with TRBD2. The V and J ends lost 2 bases and 2 bases, in that order; junction bases with no gene match: 2. Germline V gene sequence: CDR1 KGHSH, CDR2 LQKENI. This CDR3 spans 15 amino acids. This CDR3 reads CASSPSGSAYNEQFF. The CDR3 DNA is TGTGCCAGCTCACCAAGCGGGAGTGCCTACAATGAGCAGTTCTTC.

The rearrangement uses TRBV6-6 and TRBJ1-1; perhaps TRBD1 as D (5 bases). The V and J ends lost 6 bases and 5 bases respectively, with 16 bases between them. Looked up from germline, CDR1 is MNHNY and CDR2 is SVGAGI (reference sequence). The CDR3 is 14 residues long. The CDR3 nucleotides are TGTGCCAGCAGCTCCCGGGGGGGTAGGACTGAAGCTTTCTTT. It yields the protein CASSSRGGRTEAFF.

This clone was found a few times. The chain employs TRBV5-1 and TRBJ1-1; a weak D match, TRBD1 (6 bases). Germline V gene lookup returns CDR1 SGHRS and CDR2 YFSETQ. V was trimmed by 4 bases and J by 2 bases, leaving 12 bases between them. The CDR3 extends over 14 amino acids. The CDR3 DNA is TGCGCCAGCAGCCCGGGACACCAAAACACTGAAGCTTTCTTT. Translation: CASSPGHQNTEAFF.

The rearrangement joins TRBV7-2 to TRBJ1-5; D not resolved. Germline V gives CDR1 SGHTA, CDR2 FQGNSA. The germline V and J ends were trimmed by 5 bases and 6 bases, with 20 bases remaining between them. The CDR3 contains 16 residues. CDR3 residues: CASSLGGWISGQPQHF. The CDR3 DNA reads TGTGCCAGCAGCCTGGGAGGATGGATTAGCGGTCAGCCCCAGCATTTT.

This chain uses TRBV7-2 with TRBJ1-3; 10 bases fit TRBD1. Germline lookup yields CDR1 SGHTA and CDR2 FQGNSA. The CDR3 length is 16 residues. Trimming took 4 bases from V and 7 from J; bases not matched to a gene: 10. The CDR3 region has the DNA TGTGCCAGCAGCTCGGGCCCGGGACAGGGGCCGAACACCATATATTTT. Its translation is CASSSGPGQGPNTIYF.

This sequence joins TRBV6-1 and TRBJ1-2; 8 positions agree with TRBD1. With 2 bases clipped from V and 2 bases from J, the junction kept 10 bases outside the gene matches. The CDR3 contains 17 residues. CDR1 and CDR2 from the germline V gene are MNHNS and SASEGT. CDR3 loop: CASSETNRGRENYGYTF. The CDR3 DNA follows: TGTGCCAGCAGTGAAACGAACAGGGGGAGGGAGAACTATGGCTACACCTTC.

The rearrangement links TRBV3-1 (or the pseudogene TRBV3-2) to TRBJ2-2, with 7 bases matching TRBD2. Germline lookup yields CDR1 LGHDT and CDR2 YNNKEL (reference sequence). The CDR3 consists of 15 residues. V trimming: 2 bases; J trimming: 5 bases; junction bases outside the gene matches: 5. The CDR3 spells CASSQRLAATGELFF. CDR3 nucleotides: TGTGCCAGCAGCCAACGACTAGCCGCTACCGGGGAGCTGTTTTTT.

The chain combines TRBV28 with TRBJ1-5, with D perhaps matching TRBD1 (6 bases). The V end was cut by 4 bases, the J end by 2 bases, with 15 bases between. Germline V gene data show CDR1 as MDHEN and CDR2 as SYDVKM. The CDR3 is 16 amino acids. CDR3 in amino acids: CASSSGAGARNQPQHF. CDR3 coding DNA: TGTGCCAGCAGTTCCGGGGCAGGGGCCCGCAATCAGCCCCAGCATTTT.